The sequence of this T cell receptor (beta chain) was determined in a study of follicular helper T cells after annual influenza vaccination listed by TCRdb under 2017. Regarding the study in general: After each seasonal influenza vaccination, blood samples were collected on days 0, 7 and 28. To look at recall of cTfh clones, some subjects were tracked through successive annual vaccinations covering the 2013-2014, 2014-2015 and 2015-2016 seasons. One week after vaccination, a second recruited cohort of 12 subjects (Table S1) displayed a similar ICOS+CD38+ cTfh response. Six subjects had multi-year samples: four covered two vaccination seasons and two covered three seasons. Samples from 2013-2014 were cryopreserved, whereas samples from about 2015 were processed immediately after collection. Study-wide conclusions, independent of this receptor: Productive TCRB sequences were recovered from only roughly 9-21% of analyzed cells, so rare clonotypes could not be sampled. Day 7 ICOS+CD38+ clones were most often found later in ICOS-CD38- cTfh, suggesting that subset may serve as a memory reservoir. With successive annual vaccinations, a recurrent oligoclonal ICOS+CD38+ cTfh response was recalled, and this response contained tetramer and AIM influenza-specific clonotypes. ICOS+CD38+ cTfh clonality correlated with the frequency of that population, and its change correlated with the change in circulating plasmablast frequency.

Per the germline V gene (reference sequence), GTSNPN is the CDR1 and SVGIG is the CDR2. The CDR3, cysteine through phenylalanine, is 10 amino acids long. The entry retains the CDR3 DNA only, 30 bases that are in frame from base 1. V loses 5 bases of germline sequence and J loses 5 bases, and the interval between the two ends is 6 bases. Libraries were made using the immunoSEQ multiplex PCR assay. Adaptive Biotechnologies carried out TCRB amplification, library preparation, sequencing and preliminary bioinformatics at Survey level resolution. TCRB sequencing used multiplex PCR amplification of genomic DNA from sorted cTfh populations. Per the source publication's procedure: Clonality was calculated in R as 1 minus normalized Shannon entropy, and the Gini index was calculated with the R package ineq. Overlap score was the summed counts of shared sequences divided by total counts of all sequences in both compared samples. The significance of shared clonotypes was tested with Fisher's exact test, assuming a theoretical repertoire of 10^7 TCRB sequences. The clones in this table, taken by TCRdb from immuneACCESS, are in-frame only. Not every clone is retained; where verified, under half of the shortfall comes from an unresolved V gene, and the cause of the rest is unknown. D and trimming come from the DNA, and the V and J calls and clone size come from that table. This sample gives 12,000 or so clones in total; 80% of them show up just once. The top ten hold around 3.3% of the sample.

The time point label for this specimen denotes: 2015-2016 season, pre-vaccination. Adults were given seasonal inactivated influenza vaccine (Fluvarix), and sorted blood CD4 subsets were followed by TCRB sequencing before and after vaccination. To be eligible, subjects had to live in the community and must not have received influenza vaccine in the previous 6 months. Influenza vaccine contraindications, substance abuse, HIV/AIDS, active malignancy, immunomodulatory medication and active illness such as respiratory infection were included among the exclusion criteria. At each time point, somewhere between about 35 and 100 mL of blood was taken. Non-naive CD4+CXCR5+PD-1+ cells were defined as circulating Tfh and were sorted into two fractions, ICOS+CD38+ and ICOS-CD38-. Either Ficoll-Paque PLUS or SepMate separation was used to isolate PBMC. Before DNA extraction, cell subsets were sorted from PBMC on a BD FACS Aria.

As concerns this clone: It has no known antigen specificity. No base quality information exists; no much larger clone differs at one position.

The TCR originated in an adult who received the influenza vaccine. The sample was CXCR5+ CD38- circulating T follicular helper cells from blood, taken on the day of influenza vaccination. The cell subset or site label, read with the paper, signifies: circulating Tfh, non-naive CD4+CXCR5+PD-1+ (ICOS+CD38+ or ICOS-CD38-). The V and J segments used are TRBV30 and TRBJ1-1; too little of a D gene remains to name it. The bases are TGTGCCTGGGGATGGACTGAAGCTTTCTTT. Protein translation: CAWGWTEAFF.